Listed below are T cell receptor beta chains from one sample, sequenced in a study of identical twins. From the 5' RACE reads, TCRdb called clonotypes with MiXCR, one entry per CDR3 protein. The sample shows about 450,000 distinct CDR3 sequences, roughly 18% of them seen only once. Specimen: naive T cells sorted from blood. These TCRs come from a man aged 50-59 years in good health. Both conserved end residues are part of each CDR3. The D gene is left open where the match is weak. The listing skips clone size in some rows; elsewhere it reads once, few, many or a size class.

len	v_gene	j_gene	d_gene	abundance	CDR3aa	CDR3nt
16	TRBV4-3	TRBJ2-1	TRBD2	NA	CASSPYGREGLDEQFF	TGCGCCAGCAGCCCCTACGGGCGGGAGGGCCTCGATGAGCAGTTCTTC
12	TRBV20-1	TRBJ1-5	NA	many	CSARDINQPQHF	TGCAGTGCTAGAGATATAAATCAGCCCCAGCATTTT
15	TRBV7-2	TRBJ2-2	NA	few	CASSRRTANTGELFF	TGTGCCAGCAGCCGCCGGACAGCGAACACCGGGGAGCTGTTTTTT
16	TRBV7-8	TRBJ2-7	TRBD1	few	CASSSLARGISYEQYF	TGTGCCAGCAGCTCGTTGGCCAGGGGGATATCCTACGAGCAGTACTTC
14	TRBV20-1	TRBJ2-7	TRBD1	NA	CSARAGQGIYEQYF	TGCAGTGCTAGGGCAGGACAGGGAATCTACGAGCAGTACTTC
16	TRBV28	TRBJ2-7	TRBD2	few	CASSLILASSSYEQYF	TGTGCCAGCAGTTTAATACTAGCGTCGAGCTCCTACGAGCAGTACTTC
15	TRBV14	TRBJ1-6	TRBD1	NA	CASSRGAGGNSPLHF	TGTGCCAGCAGCCGAGGAGCAGGGGGCAATTCACCCCTCCACTTT
18	TRBV25-1	TRBJ2-3	TRBD2	NA	CASSEYRTSGRWGDTQYF	TGTGCCAGCAGTGAATATAGGACTAGCGGGAGATGGGGAGATACGCAGTATTTT
15	TRBV7-9	TRBJ1-1	TRBD1	NA	CASSHRGMIYPEAFF	TGTGCCAGCAGCCACAGGGGGATGATATACCCTGAAGCTTTCTTT
12	TRBV10-3	TRBJ1-3	NA	many	CAISPTENTIYF	TGTGCCATCAGTCCGACAGAGAACACCATATATTTT
15	TRBV4-3	TRBJ1-4	NA	NA	CASSTSFLTNEKLFF	TGCGCCAGCAGCACTTCGTTCTTAACTAATGAAAAACTGTTTTTT
21	TRBV11-1	TRBJ2-5	TRBD2	NA	CASSALYLAGEIRTIQETQYF	TGTGCCAGCAGCGCCTTATATTTAGCGGGAGAGATACGCACGATACAAGAGACCCAGTACTTC
14	TRBV29-1	TRBJ2-7	NA	NA	CSVEPGLISYEQYF	TGCAGCGTTGAACCGGGACTGATTTCCTACGAGCAGTACTTC
16	TRBV5-1	TRBJ2-3	NA	few	CASSSTRDGVSDTQYF	TGCGCCAGCAGCTCAACCAGGGACGGAGTATCAGATACGCAGTATTTT
17	TRBV27	TRBJ1-1	NA	NA	CASSQLGMRRQNTEAFF	TGTGCCAGCAGCCAATTGGGCATGAGGAGACAGAACACTGAAGCTTTCTTT
15	TRBV12-3/TRBV12-4	TRBJ2-5	TRBD1	many	CASSPRDRGQETQYF	TGTGCCAGCAGTCCTAGGGACAGGGGGCAAGAGACCCAGTACTTC
14	TRBV12-3/TRBV12-4	TRBJ1-6	NA	NA	CASSLGRVNSPLHF	TGTGCCAGCAGTTTAGGTAGGGTGAATTCACCCCTCCACTTT
13	TRBV12-3/TRBV12-4	TRBJ2-7	NA	NA	CASSLALPYEQYF	TGTGCCAGCAGTTTAGCACTACCCTACGAGCAGTACTTC
17	TRBV6-1	TRBJ1-3	NA	many	CASTPSRVPHSGNTIYF	TGTGCCAGCACCCCATCCAGGGTACCCCACTCTGGAAACACCATATATTTT
17	TRBV11-2	TRBJ2-2	TRBD2	many	CASSLGLGGRDTGELFF	TGTGCCAGCAGCTTAGGTCTCGGCGGGAGAGACACCGGGGAGCTGTTTTTT
13	TRBV6-1	TRBJ2-5	TRBD2	many	CASNIAGGETQYF	TGTGCCAGCAATATAGCGGGGGGAGAGACCCAGTACTTC
14	TRBV20-1	TRBJ1-1	NA	NA	CSARLWARNTEAFF	TGCAGTGCTAGATTGTGGGCCCGGAACACTGAAGCTTTCTTT
14	TRBV10-3	TRBJ2-7	TRBD1	NA	CAISEWTGGSEQYF	TGTGCCATCAGTGAGTGGACAGGGGGCAGCGAGCAGTACTTC
16	TRBV28	TRBJ2-1	NA	NA	CASRHTPRTLNNEQFF	TGTGCCAGCAGACATACACCCCGGACTCTAAACAATGAGCAGTTCTTC
13	TRBV6-1	TRBJ2-2	NA	NA	CALRDGVTGELFF	TGTGCACTAAGAGACGGAGTTACCGGGGAGCTGTTTTTT
16	TRBV13	TRBJ2-7	NA	few	CASSRLSGTPTYEQYF	TGTGCCAGCAGCCGACTCTCCGGGACACCTACCTACGAGCAGTACTTC
14	TRBV7-9	TRBJ1-1	NA	many	CASSFTGAGTEAFF	TGTGCCAGCAGCTTCACGGGGGCCGGCACTGAAGCTTTCTTT
16	TRBV9	TRBJ2-1	TRBD2	many	CASSEGTSENYNEQFF	TGTGCCAGCAGCGAGGGGACTAGCGAAAATTACAATGAGCAGTTCTTC
15	TRBV6-1	TRBJ2-5	NA	few	CASIKLRDGQETQYF	TGTGCCAGCATCAAACTCCGGGACGGCCAAGAGACCCAGTACTTC
19	TRBV7-6	TRBJ2-1	TRBD2	NA	CASSLGARLAGTSYNEQFF	TGTGCCAGCAGCTTAGGGGCGCGGCTAGCGGGAACCTCCTACAATGAGCAGTTCTTC
14	TRBV11-2	TRBJ2-3	NA	once	CASSFERVKDTQYF	TGTGCCAGCAGCTTTGAGCGGGTCAAAGATACGCAGTATTTT
15	TRBV5-1	TRBJ2-5	NA	NA	CASRDRPSYQETQYF	TGCGCCAGCAGAGACAGACCGTCGTACCAAGAGACCCAGTACTTC
14	TRBV27	TRBJ2-5	TRBD1	NA	CASSHHRGQETQYF	TGTGCCAGCAGTCACCACAGGGGACAAGAGACCCAGTACTTC
14	TRBV7-4	TRBJ1-1	NA	NA	CASSLSQENTEAFF	TGTGCCAGCAGCTTATCTCAGGAGAACACTGAAGCTTTCTTT
18	TRBV10-3	TRBJ2-5	NA	few	CAISEVTGTGRPQETQYF	TGTGCCATCAGTGAAGTTACCGGGACTGGGAGGCCTCAAGAGACCCAGTACTTC
12	TRBV29-1	TRBJ1-2	NA	many	CSVATGNYGYTF	TGCAGCGTGGCCACAGGGAACTATGGCTACACCTTC
15	TRBV27	TRBJ2-7	NA	NA	CASVSERPRTYEQYF	TGTGCCAGCGTATCGGAGCGCCCGCGAACCTACGAGCAGTACTTC
17	TRBV4-2	TRBJ2-1	NA	many	CASSQEAGQSSYNEQFF	TGTGCCAGCAGCCAAGAGGCGGGTCAGAGCTCCTACAATGAGCAGTTCTTC
16	TRBV20-1	TRBJ1-6	NA	NA	CSASRQRSSYNSPLHF	TGCAGTGCTAGTCGACAGCGCAGCTCCTATAATTCACCCCTCCACTTT
16	TRBV6-1	TRBJ2-5	NA	few	CASSEAGGSFSETQYF	TGTGCCAGCAGTGAAGCGGGGGGCAGTTTCTCTGAGACCCAGTACTTC
15	TRBV10-3	TRBJ1-6	NA	NA	CAISELAIGNSPLHF	TGTGCCATCAGTGAACTCGCTATTGGGAATTCACCCCTCCACTTT